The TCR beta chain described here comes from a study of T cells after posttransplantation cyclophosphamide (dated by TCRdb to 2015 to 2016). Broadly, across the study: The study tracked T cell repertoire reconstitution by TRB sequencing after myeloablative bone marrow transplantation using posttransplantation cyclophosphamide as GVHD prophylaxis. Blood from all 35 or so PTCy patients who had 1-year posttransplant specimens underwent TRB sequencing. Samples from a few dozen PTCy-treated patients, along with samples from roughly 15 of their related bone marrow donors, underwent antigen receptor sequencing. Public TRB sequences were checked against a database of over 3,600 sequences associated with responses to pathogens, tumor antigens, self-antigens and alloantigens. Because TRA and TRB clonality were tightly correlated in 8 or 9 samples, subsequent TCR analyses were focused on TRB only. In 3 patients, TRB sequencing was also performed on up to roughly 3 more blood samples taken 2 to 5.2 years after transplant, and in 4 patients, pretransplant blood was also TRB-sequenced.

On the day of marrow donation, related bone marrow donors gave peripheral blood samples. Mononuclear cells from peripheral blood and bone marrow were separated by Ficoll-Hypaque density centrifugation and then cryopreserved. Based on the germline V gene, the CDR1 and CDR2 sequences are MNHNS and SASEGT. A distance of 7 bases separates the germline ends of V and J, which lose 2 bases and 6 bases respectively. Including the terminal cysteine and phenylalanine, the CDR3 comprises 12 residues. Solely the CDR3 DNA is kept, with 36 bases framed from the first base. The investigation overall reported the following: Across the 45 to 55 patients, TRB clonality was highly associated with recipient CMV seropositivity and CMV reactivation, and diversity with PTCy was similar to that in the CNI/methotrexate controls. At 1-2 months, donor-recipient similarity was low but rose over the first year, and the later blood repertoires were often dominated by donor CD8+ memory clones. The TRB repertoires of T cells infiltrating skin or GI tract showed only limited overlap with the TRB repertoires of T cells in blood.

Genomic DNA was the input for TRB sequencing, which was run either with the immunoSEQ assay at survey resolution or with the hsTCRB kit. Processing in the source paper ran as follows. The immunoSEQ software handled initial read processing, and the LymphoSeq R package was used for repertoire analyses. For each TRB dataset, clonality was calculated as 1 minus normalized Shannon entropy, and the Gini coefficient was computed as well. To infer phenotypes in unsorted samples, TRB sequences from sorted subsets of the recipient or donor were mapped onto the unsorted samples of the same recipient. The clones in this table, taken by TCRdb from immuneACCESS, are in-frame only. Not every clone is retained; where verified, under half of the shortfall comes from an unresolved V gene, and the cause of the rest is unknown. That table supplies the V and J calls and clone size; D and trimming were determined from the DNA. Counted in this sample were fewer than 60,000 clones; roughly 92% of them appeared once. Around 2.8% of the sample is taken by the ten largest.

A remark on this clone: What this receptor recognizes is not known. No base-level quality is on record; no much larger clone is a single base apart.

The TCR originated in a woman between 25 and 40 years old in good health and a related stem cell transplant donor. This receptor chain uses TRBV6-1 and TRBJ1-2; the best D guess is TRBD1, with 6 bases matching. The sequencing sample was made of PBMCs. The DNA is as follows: TGTGCCAGCAGTGAACAGGGGAATGGCTACACCTTC. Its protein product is CASSEQGNGYTF.